This T cell receptor (beta chain) emerged from a study of PD-L1 blockade in urothelial cancer. Germline V gives CDR1 MDHEN, CDR2 SYDVKM. Trimming took off 6 bases at V and 4 bases at J, with 16 bases between the two ends. The CDR3 contains 16 residues. Synthetic TCR analog templates were spiked into all PCRs individually. Here immunoSEQ multiplex PCR was the method, and the copy in TCRdb shows in-frame clones only, minus some. The table lists 70,000 to 75,000 clones, about 88% of them singletons. J is TRBJ2-6 and V is TRBV28, with D unclear. The source material was PBMCs, sampled around atezolizumab (anti-PD-L1) treatment. This TCR was recovered from a man in his 60s with urothelial cancer. This CDR3 reads CASSLLWASGANVLTF. The DNA of the CDR3 is TGTGCCAGCAGCCTGCTGTGGGCTTCGGGGGCCAACGTCCTGACTTTC.